One sample yielded the 14 T cell receptor beta chains listed below, sequenced in a study of blood T cell repertoires in COVID-19. Only in-frame clones appear in the TCRdb table, and some are missing; sequencing was by immunoSEQ multiplex PCR. The profile shows over 65,000 clones, around 86% of them singletons. The sequencing sample was made of peripheral blood. The receptors were sampled from a human donor in a cohort sampled during active COVID-19.

V usage is TRBV9 and J usage is TRBJ2-5, with TRBD1 matching 7 bases. CDR1 is SGDLS, CDR2 YYNGEE, per germline. The CDR3 is 14 residues long. J gave up 5 bases and V 1 base, and 5 bases lay outside the gene matches. The CDR3 DNA reads TGTGCCAGCAGCGTAAGGGGGCGTCTGGAGACCCAGTACTTC. Amino acids: CASSVRGRLETQYF.

The chain couples TRBV19 to TRBJ2-1; 8 bases line up with TRBD2. The CDR3 has 14 amino acids. Looked up from germline, CDR1 is LNHDA and CDR2 is SQIVND (reference sequence). After removal of 5 bases from V and 15 bases from J, the junction contained 15 bases not matched to a gene. The CDR3: CASSLSGGAGERFF. The CDR3 DNA sequence: TGTGCCAGTAGTTTATCCGGGGGAGCGGGAGAAAGGTTCTTC.

The chain uses TRBV5-4 and TRBJ2-5; 8 nucleotides match TRBD1. J lost 0 bases, V lost 3 bases, and 1 base had no gene match. From germline, CDR1 is SGHNT and CDR2 YYREEE (reference sequence). CDR3 size: 14 residues. The DNA for the CDR3 is TGTGCCAGCAGCTGGGACAGGTACCAAGAGACCCAGTACTTC. It translates to CASSWDRYQETQYF. The entire variable domain, with the rest obtained from reference TRBV5-4 and TRBJ2-5, is as follows: ETGVTQSPTHLIKTRGQQVTLRCSSQSGHNTVSWYQQALGQGPQFIFQYYREEENGRGNFPPRFSGLQFPNYSSELNVNALELDDSALYLCASSWDRYQETQYFGPGTRLLVL.

The rearrangement joins TRBV28 to TRBJ2-7; 10 nucleotides line up with TRBD1. Trimming at V came to 4 bases and at J to 0 bases, leaving 6 bases not matched to a gene. Germline-derived CDR1 and CDR2 are MDHEN and SYDVKM. This CDR3 is built from 16 residues. The CDR3 region is CASSSGGQGVSYEQYF. CDR3 nucleotides: TGTGCCAGCAGTTCGGGAGGACAGGGGGTCTCCTACGAGCAGTACTTC.

The chain links TRBV20-1 to TRBJ2-1, with no clear D. The CDR3 spans 13 residues. V was clipped by 3 bases and J by 7 bases, with 13 bases between them. Per germline, CDR1 DFQATT and CDR2 SNEGSKA (reference sequence). The CDR3: CSASKIIGNEQFF. DNA for the CDR3: TGCAGTGCTAGTAAGATAATCGGGAATGAGCAGTTCTTC.

The chain links TRBV11-3 to TRBJ2-2; no clear D gene. Per the germline V gene, CDR1 is SGHNT and CDR2 is YENEEA. The CDR3 covers 15 residues. Trimming pared 6 bases from V and 4 bases from J, leaving 15 bases between. The CDR3 region is CASSLTGDLTGELFF. In DNA, the CDR3 is TGTGCCAGCAGTTTGACCGGAGACCTCACCGGGGAGCTGTTTTTT.

The chain recombines TRBV4-1 with TRBJ1-1; tentatively, D is TRBD1 (5 bases). Germline values: CDR1 MGHRA, CDR2 YSYEKL. The CDR3 spans 11 residues. Trimming removed 8 bases from V and 4 bases from J, with 8 bases in between. The chain's CDR3 is CASVGGTEAFF. The DNA of the CDR3 is TGCGCCAGCGTGGGGGGCACTGAAGCTTTCTTT.

The chain is built from TRBV5-6 and TRBJ1-2; TRBD1 matches 11 bases. CDR1 SGHDT and CDR2 YYEEEE come from the germline V gene. This CDR3 is built from 17 residues. Losses at the gene ends were 3 bases for V and 7 bases for J; bases not matched to a gene: 14. The CDR3 nucleotides read TGTGCCAGCAGCTGGGACAGGGGGACCGGCACGGAAGGTGGCTACACCTTC. Translation: CASSWDRGTGTEGGYTF.

The V gene is TRBV14, the J gene TRBJ2-1, with D possibly matching TRBD1 (5 bases). Trimming stripped 0 bases from V and 3 bases from J, with 12 bases between. Germline V lookup: CDR1 SGHDN, CDR2 FVKESK. This CDR3 contains 16 residues. The CDR3, as DNA: TGTGCCAGCAGCCAAGATTGGGGCACCGACTACAATGAGCAGTTCTTC. Translating it yields CASSQDWGTDYNEQFF.

The rearrangement uses TRBV9 and TRBJ2-5; 9 positions match TRBD1. The CDR3 spans 18 residues. V dropped 3 bases and J dropped 1; count of bases not matched to a gene: 13. CDR1 and CDR2 from the germline V gene are SGDLS and YYNGEE. DNA for the CDR3: TGTGCCAGCAGCGCCACGCCCGGGACAGGGAGAATCCAAGAGACCCAGTACTTC. Translated: CASSATPGTGRIQETQYF.

The gene calls are TRBV27 and TRBJ1-2; 7 bases align to TRBD1. Germline CDR1 reads MNHEY; CDR2 reads SMNVEV (reference sequence). The CDR3 consists of 13 residues. V was pared by 3 bases and J by 3 bases, with 1 base of the junction left unmatched. The CDR3 loop is CASSLGTDYGYTF. CDR3 in DNA: TGTGCCAGCAGTTTGGGGACAGACTATGGCTACACCTTC.

The J gene is TRBJ2-2, the V gene TRBV2; no clear D. Germline loops: CDR1 SNHLY, CDR2 FYNNEI. Trimming pared 2 bases from V and 2 bases from J, leaving 6 bases between. The CDR3 has 14 amino acids. CDR3 protein: CASSEQANTGELFF. As DNA, the CDR3 is TGTGCCAGCAGTGAACAGGCTAACACCGGGGAGCTGTTTTTT.

The chain combines TRBV27 with TRBJ2-7; no clear D. Germline CDR1 MNHEY, CDR2 SMNVEV (reference sequence). Between the trimmed V and J ends, which lost 2 bases and 5 bases, there was a span of 10 bases. The CDR3 totals 13 residues. The CDR3 bases are TGTGCCAGCAGTTTAGAGAGAACGGACGAGCAGTACTTC. Translation gives CASSLERTDEQYF.

This chain connects TRBV27 to TRBJ1-1, with 9 bases aligning to TRBD1. CDR1 is MNHEY and CDR2 is SMNVEV in the germline V gene (reference sequence). The CDR3 contains 14 residues. V shed 5 bases, J shed 4 bases, and the junction held 5 bases outside the gene matches. DNA of the CDR3: TGTGCCAGCAGTGCAGGGACAGGGTCCACTGAAGCTTTCTTT. It encodes CASSAGTGSTEAFF.